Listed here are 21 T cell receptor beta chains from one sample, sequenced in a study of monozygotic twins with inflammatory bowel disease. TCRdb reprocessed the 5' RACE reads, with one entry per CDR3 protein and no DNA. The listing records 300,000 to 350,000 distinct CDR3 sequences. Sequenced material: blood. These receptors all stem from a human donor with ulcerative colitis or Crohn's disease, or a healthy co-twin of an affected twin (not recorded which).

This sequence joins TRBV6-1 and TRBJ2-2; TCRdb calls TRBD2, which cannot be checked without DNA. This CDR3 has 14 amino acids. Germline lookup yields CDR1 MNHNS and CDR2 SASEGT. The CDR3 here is CAGRLAGSSGELFF.

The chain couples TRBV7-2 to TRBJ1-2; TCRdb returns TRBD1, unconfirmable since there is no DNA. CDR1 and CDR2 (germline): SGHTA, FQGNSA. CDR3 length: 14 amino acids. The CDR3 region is CASSLEVGGYGYTF.

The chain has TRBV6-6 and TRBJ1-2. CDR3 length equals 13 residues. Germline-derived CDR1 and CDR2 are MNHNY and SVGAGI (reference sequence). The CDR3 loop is CASSLVQGDGYTF.

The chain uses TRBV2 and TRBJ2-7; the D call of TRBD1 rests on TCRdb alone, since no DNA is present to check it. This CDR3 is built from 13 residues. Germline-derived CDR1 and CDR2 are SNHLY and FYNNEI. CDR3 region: CASRGDTLYEQYF.

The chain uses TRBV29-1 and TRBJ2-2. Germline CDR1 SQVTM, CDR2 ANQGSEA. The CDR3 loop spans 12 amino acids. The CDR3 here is CSVPHGTGELFF.

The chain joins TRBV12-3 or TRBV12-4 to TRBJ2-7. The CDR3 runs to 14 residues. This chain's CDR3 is CASSWGHSSYEQYF.

CDR3 region: CASSSGTSGDNEQFF. The chain carries TRBV6-4 and TRBJ2-1; lacking DNA, the TRBD2 call made by TCRdb goes unchecked. CDR3 length equals 15 residues. Germline values: CDR1 MRHNA, CDR2 SNTAGT.

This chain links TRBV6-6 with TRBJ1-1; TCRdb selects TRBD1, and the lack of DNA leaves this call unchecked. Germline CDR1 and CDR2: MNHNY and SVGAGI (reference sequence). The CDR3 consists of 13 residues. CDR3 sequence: CASSKQGLSKAFF.

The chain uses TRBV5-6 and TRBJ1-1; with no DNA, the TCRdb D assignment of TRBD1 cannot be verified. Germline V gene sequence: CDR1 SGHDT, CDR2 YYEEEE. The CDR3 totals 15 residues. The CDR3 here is CASSLGQGLGTEAFF.

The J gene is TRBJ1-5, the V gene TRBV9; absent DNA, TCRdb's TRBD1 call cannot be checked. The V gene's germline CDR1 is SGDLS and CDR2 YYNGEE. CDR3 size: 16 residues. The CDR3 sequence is CASSRGDREAIEPQHF. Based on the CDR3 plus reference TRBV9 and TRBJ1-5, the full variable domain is DSGVTQTPKHLITATGQRVTLRCSPRSGDLSVYWYQQSLDQGLQFLIQYYNGEERAKGNILERFSAQQFPDLHSELNLSSLELGDSALYFCASSRGDREAIEPQHFGDGTRLSIL.

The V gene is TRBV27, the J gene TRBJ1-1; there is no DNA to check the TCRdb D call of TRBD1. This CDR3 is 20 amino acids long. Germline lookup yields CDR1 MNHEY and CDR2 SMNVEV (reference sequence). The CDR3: CASSLSRGTTPPRQNTEAFF.

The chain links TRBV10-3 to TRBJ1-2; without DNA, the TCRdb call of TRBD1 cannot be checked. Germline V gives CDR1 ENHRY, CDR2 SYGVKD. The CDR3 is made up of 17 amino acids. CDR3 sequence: CAISEPLGTDRPYGYTF.

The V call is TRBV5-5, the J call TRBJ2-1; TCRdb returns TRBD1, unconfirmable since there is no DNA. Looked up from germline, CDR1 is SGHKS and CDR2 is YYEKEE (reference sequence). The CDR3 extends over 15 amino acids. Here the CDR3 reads CASSPFPGGPNEQFF.

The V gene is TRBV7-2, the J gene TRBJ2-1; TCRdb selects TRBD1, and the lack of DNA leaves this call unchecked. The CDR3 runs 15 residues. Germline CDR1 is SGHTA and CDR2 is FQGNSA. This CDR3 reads CASSSRTGGMDEQFF.

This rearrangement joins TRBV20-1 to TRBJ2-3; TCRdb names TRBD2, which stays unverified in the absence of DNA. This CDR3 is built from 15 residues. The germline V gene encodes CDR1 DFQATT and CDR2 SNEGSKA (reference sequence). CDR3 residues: CSARGLAGVTDTQYF.

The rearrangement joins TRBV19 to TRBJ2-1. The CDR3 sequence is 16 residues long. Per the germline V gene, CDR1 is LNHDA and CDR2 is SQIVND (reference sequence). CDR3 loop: CASSISGWDSYNEQFF.

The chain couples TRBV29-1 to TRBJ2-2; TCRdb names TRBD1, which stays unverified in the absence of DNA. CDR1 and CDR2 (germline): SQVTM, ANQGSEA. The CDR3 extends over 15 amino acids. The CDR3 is CSVNTGTINTGELFF.

This CDR3 is CASSQDRRVYGKLFF. The chain links TRBV3-1 to TRBJ1-4. This CDR3 comprises 15 residues. Germline values: CDR1 LGHDT, CDR2 YNNKEL (reference sequence).

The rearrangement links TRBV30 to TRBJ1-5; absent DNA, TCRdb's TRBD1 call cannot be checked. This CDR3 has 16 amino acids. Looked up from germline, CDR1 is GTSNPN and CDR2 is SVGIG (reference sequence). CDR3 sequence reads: CAWSGPGSGSNQPQHF.

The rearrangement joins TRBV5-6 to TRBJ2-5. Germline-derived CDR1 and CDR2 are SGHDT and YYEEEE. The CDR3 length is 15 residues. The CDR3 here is CASSSGGGLQKTQYF.

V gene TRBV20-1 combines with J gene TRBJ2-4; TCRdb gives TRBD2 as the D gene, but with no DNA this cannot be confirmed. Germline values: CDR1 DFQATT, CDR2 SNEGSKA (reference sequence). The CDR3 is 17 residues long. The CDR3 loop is CSANMDRLAGRGNIQYF.